These T cell receptor beta chains were read from a single sample in a study of OX40 agonist ivuxolimab in advanced cancers. Using immunoSEQ multiplex PCR, the repertoire was profiled, and TCRdb retains in-frame clones only, with some absent. The table records about 60,000 clones, around 87% of them present only once. The source was CD4+ or CD8+ T cells sorted from blood, collected in a trial of the OX40 agonist ivuxolimab. The receptors here all came from an adult with an advanced solid tumor such as melanoma, head and neck, liver or kidney cancer. Both conserved end residues are part of each CDR3. The D gene is left open where the match is weak. Rows give clone size only sometimes, using once, few, many, or a class for an expanded clone.

V	J	size	D	DNA	CDR3
TRBV28	TRBJ2-1	.	.	TGTGCCAGCAGTTTGAGTCAAGGGAACAATGAGCAGTTCTTC	CASSLSQGNNEQFF
TRBV4-1	TRBJ2-7	.	TRBD2	TGTGCCAGCAGCCAAACTAGCGGGAGCTCCTACGAGCAGTACTTC	CASSQTSGSSYEQYF
TRBV2	TRBJ2-5	.	.	TGTGCCAGCAGACAGGGTTACGAGACCCAGTACTTC	CASRQGYETQYF
TRBV11-2	TRBJ1-4	.	.	TGTGCCAGCAGCTTGCATTCAACTAATGAAAAACTGTTTTTT	CASSLHSTNEKLFF
TRBV6-6	TRBJ2-7	.	.	TGTGCCAGCAGTAATATCGTCAGGGCCCGCTACGAGCAGTACTTC	CASSNIVRARYEQYF
TRBV4-2	TRBJ2-1	.	TRBD2	TGTGCCAGCAGCCAGGGTAGCGGGAGGCCCTACAATGAGCAGTTCTTC	CASSQGSGRPYNEQFF
TRBV5-1	TRBJ1-2	.	.	TGCGCCAGCAGCTTGTATGCGGGGGCGGATGGCTACACCTTC	CASSLYAGADGYTF
TRBV4-2	TRBJ2-7	once	TRBD2	TGTGCCAGCAGGATCTCCGGGACTAGCTCCTACGAGCAGTACTTC	CASRISGTSSYEQYF
TRBV5-1	TRBJ1-1	.	.	TGCGCCAGCAGCCCCGGGGCGGGTCGCACTGAAGCTTTCTTT	CASSPGAGRTEAFF
TRBV28	TRBJ2-3	.	.	TGTGCCAGCAGTTCCTTAGGGCGAGGTGGTACAGATACGCAGTATTTT	CASSSLGRGGTDTQYF
TRBV6-4	TRBJ2-2	.	TRBD1	TGTGCCAGCACCCGGACAGGGTTCGGCACCGGGGAGCTGTTTTTT	CASTRTGFGTGELFF
TRBV7-3	TRBJ2-7	.	.	TGTGCCAGCAGCTTAATTGGGGGCGCCTACGAGCAGTACTTC	CASSLIGGAYEQYF
TRBV28	TRBJ2-7	.	.	TGTGCCAGCAGCATCATATGGGGCGAGCAGTACTTC	CASSIIWGEQYF
TRBV4-1	TRBJ2-6	.	TRBD1	TGCGCCAGCAGCTCGGACAGGGGGGGGACCCCTGGGGCCAACGTCCTGACTTTC	CASSSDRGGTPGANVLTF
TRBV2	TRBJ2-2	.	.	TGTGCCAGCAGTGAATACAGAACGAACACCGGGGAGCTGTTTTTT	CASSEYRTNTGELFF
TRBV6-6	TRBJ2-1	.	TRBD1	TGTGCCAGCAGTGACCGACAGGGGTACGACAATGAGCAGTTCTTC	CASSDRQGYDNEQFF
TRBV7-9	TRBJ2-7	.	.	TGTGCCAGCAGCGCTCTCGGGGCGTCCTGGTACGAGCAGTACTTC	CASSALGASWYEQYF
TRBV4-3	TRBJ1-2	once	TRBD1	TGCGCCAGCAGCCAACCGGGACAGTCTAAGGGCTACACCTTC	CASSQPGQSKGYTF
TRBV7-6	TRBJ1-4	.	TRBD1	TGTGCCAGCAGCTTAGAGGCACAGGGGAGTGAAAAACTGTTTTTT	CASSLEAQGSEKLFF
TRBV2	TRBJ1-2	few	.	TGTGCCAGCAGTGAAGCGCTTCTTGGCTATGGCTACACCTTC	CASSEALLGYGYTF
TRBV5-4	TRBJ2-5	few	TRBD2	TGTGCCAGCAGCTCGACTAGCGGGAGCCGAGAGACCCAGTACTTC	CASSSTSGSRETQYF
TRBV18	TRBJ2-4	.	TRBD1	TGTGCCAGCTCACCAGGACAGGGTTTGGTTGACATTCAGTACTTC	CASSPGQGLVDIQYF
TRBV6-1	TRBJ1-5	.	.	TGTGCCAGCAGGTCGTGGGGGCGTTTTCAGCCCCAGCATTTT	CASRSWGRFQPQHF
TRBV7-9	TRBJ1-2	.	.	TGTGCCAGCAGCTTAGCTTACGGGGGGTCTGGCTACACCTTC	CASSLAYGGSGYTF
TRBV7-2	TRBJ1-1	.	TRBD1	TGTGCCAGCAGCTTAGCCCACAGGGGGAATACTGAAGCTTTCTTT	CASSLAHRGNTEAFF
TRBV5-1	TRBJ2-3	.	.	TGCGCCAGCAGCTTGAGGCGGGAAAGCACAGATACGCAGTATTTT	CASSLRRESTDTQYF
TRBV6-5	TRBJ2-7	.	TRBD1	TGTGCCAGCAACAACCGGGACAGCTCACCCTACGAGCAGTACTTC	CASNNRDSSPYEQYF
TRBV18	TRBJ1-5	.	TRBD1	TGTGCCAGCTCCCGAGGACAGGGCGGCCAGCCCCAGCATTTT	CASSRGQGGQPQHF
TRBV4-1	TRBJ2-7	.	.	TGCGCCAGCAGCCAAGCTGCTGGACAGAACTACGAGCAGTACTTC	CASSQAAGQNYEQYF
TRBV6-1	TRBJ2-4	.	TRBD1	TGTGCCAGCAGAGACAGGGGGAGGGCCAAAAACATTCAGTACTTC	CASRDRGRAKNIQYF
TRBV6-5	TRBJ2-7	.	.	TGTGCCAGCAGTGACTCTAATACCTACGAGCAGTACTTC	CASSDSNTYEQYF
TRBV4-1	TRBJ2-7	once	.	TGCGCCAGCAGCCAAGGAGATGGTAGCTTTTCCTACGAGCAGTACTTC	CASSQGDGSFSYEQYF
TRBV2	TRBJ2-7	once	.	TGTGCCTGCCATGACAGGTCGATAGACCCCTTAGTCTTC	CACHDRSIDPLVF
TRBV5-1	TRBJ2-7	.	.	TGCGCCAGCAGCTTGTCCCCCCCTGGGACGGGAGTTTACGAGCAGTACTTC	CASSLSPPGTGVYEQYF
TRBV2	TRBJ2-7	once	TRBD1	TGTGCCAGCAGCCCCGGGACAGGGTCCTACGAGCAGTACTTC	CASSPGTGSYEQYF
TRBV6-5	TRBJ1-1	.	.	TGTGCCAGCAGCTCTAGTACAGGGTTCGGCACTGAAGCTTTCTTT	CASSSSTGFGTEAFF
TRBV2	TRBJ1-5	.	TRBD1	TGTGCCAGCAGCGAGGGACAGGGGGCTTATCAGCCCCAGCATTTT	CASSEGQGAYQPQHF
TRBV16	TRBJ2-3	.	.	TGTGCCAGCAGACCTTATGCGGGGGCCACAGATACGCAGTATTTT	CASRPYAGATDTQYF
TRBV18	TRBJ2-5	.	TRBD2	TGTGCCAGCTCACCAAACCTTCGACTAGCGGTACAAGAGACCCAGTACTTC	CASSPNLRLAVQETQYF
TRBV7-2	TRBJ2-7	.	.	TGTGCCAGCAGCTCGGGAGTGGAACCCTACGAGCAGTACTTC	CASSSGVEPYEQYF
TRBV12-2	TRBJ2-3	.	.	TGTGCAAGTCGCTTAGACACAGGGGGGGAAATAGATACGCAGTATTTT	CASRLDTGGEIDTQYF
TRBV7-8	TRBJ2-7	.	.	TGTGCCAGCAGCTTGTCCTCGTACGAGCAGTACTTC	CASSLSSYEQYF
TRBV5-6	TRBJ2-7	.	.	TGTGCCAGCAGCTTTAGTTCAGGACCCCGTATCTTAGAGCAGTACTTC	CASSFSSGPRILEQYF
TRBV6-6	TRBJ1-3	once	TRBD1	TGTGCCAGCAGTTATCCCCCAGGGGGCTCTGGAAACACCATATATTTT	CASSYPPGGSGNTIYF
TRBV2	TRBJ2-1	.	.	TGTGCCAGCAGCGCCACGCTTACTAGTCCGTATGAGCAGTTCTTC	CASSATLTSPYEQFF
TRBV15	TRBJ2-7	.	.	TGTGCCACCAGCAGGTGGGATAGCGTTCCAACCTACGAGCAGTACTTC	CATSRWDSVPTYEQYF
TRBV4-2	TRBJ2-1	.	.	TGTGCCAGCAGCCAAGGTTCTAGCGCAGACAATGAGCAGTTCTTC	CASSQGSSADNEQFF
TRBV19	TRBJ2-7	.	TRBD1	TGTGCCAGCGCGACAGGGAGCTCCTACGAGCAGTACTTC	CASATGSSYEQYF
TRBV2	TRBJ1-4	once	.	TGTGCCAGCAGTGAAGCTCTGACGAGGGAAAAACTGTTTTTT	CASSEALTREKLFF
TRBV2	TRBJ2-2	.	.	TGTGCCAGCAGTCTACTAAGGGATTTGACAGTGACCGGGGAGCTGTTTTTT	CASSLLRDLTVTGELFF
TRBV5-5	TRBJ2-7	.	TRBD1	TGTGCCAGCAGCAGGGGACAGCCCTCCTACGAGCAGTACTTC	CASSRGQPSYEQYF
TRBV6-5	TRBJ2-7	.	.	TGTGCCAGCAGTTACTCTATAGGGAGGAACTACGAGCAGTACTTC	CASSYSIGRNYEQYF
TRBV6-5	TRBJ2-1	.	.	TGTGCCAGCAGTTACTCCCGAGGGAACAATGAGCAGTTCTTC	CASSYSRGNNEQFF
TRBV5-4	TRBJ2-1	.	TRBD2	TGTGCCAGCAGCTCTAGCGGGAGCTACAATGAGCAGTTCTTC	CASSSSGSYNEQFF